This T cell receptor beta chain derives from a study of Ad26.COV2.S vaccination and SARS-CoV-2 variants (dated by TCRdb to the early 2020s). General notes on the study: Donors in the vaccine arm were drawn from COV1001, a multicentre, randomized, double-blind, placebo-controlled phase I-IIa trial testing Ad26.COV2.S in healthy adults. Investigators did not know the trial group allocation while performing experiments and assessing outcomes. A total of some 30 samples were included in the TCR-sequenced set, comprising 19 Ad26.COV2.S vaccine recipients, 5 placebo recipients and 8 SARS-CoV-2 convalescent individuals. Ad26.COV2.S was administered intramuscularly at 5 x 10^10 or 1 x 10^11 viral particles, either as a single shot or as two shots given 56 days apart. Trial participants were randomized into five groups of five: low-dose or high-dose Ad26.COV2.S given once or twice, or placebo on both occasions. Sequencing of the TCRbeta repertoire served to evaluate the specificity and breadth of SARS-CoV-2-reactive T cell receptors following Ad26.COV2.S vaccination. Results the study describes overall, beyond this receptor: According to the authors, total T cell responses may have been underestimated by the TCR breadth and depth analyses. Comparing responses between vaccine doses or regimens was not something the study was powered to do. After vaccination, spike-specific CD8+ and CD4+ T cell responses were reported to show substantial breadth. Spike-specific TCR breadth was higher in Ad26.COV2.S recipients than in placebo recipients (P = 0.0014). Non-spike TCR breadth was comparable between vaccine and placebo recipients, consistent with the vaccine containing only spike.

The immunoSEQ Assay was the method used to sequence TCRbeta CDR3 regions. After extraction, genomic DNA underwent amplification by bias-controlled multiplex PCR, followed by high-throughput sequencing. The study's own analysis went as follows. To quantify the absolute abundance of every unique TCRbeta CDR3 region, sequences were collapsed and filtered. T cell fraction was estimated by normalizing TCRbeta template counts to usable DNA, with usable DNA measured through amplification of reference genes found in all nucleated cells. Repertoire TCRs were annotated as SARS-CoV-2-specific by exact matching of V gene, CDR3 amino acid sequence and J gene to a known reactive TCR set. The reference SARS-CoV-2 TCR set was derived from MIRA and filtered for enrichment in COVID-19-positive ImmuneCODE repertoires, a step that removed public or cross-reactive TCRs. Using the MIRA antigens, annotated TCRs were further analysed by specific ORF or by position within an ORF. Depth was the summed frequency of annotated unique rearrangements, while breadth was defined as annotated unique rearrangements over total unique productive rearrangements. Two-sided Wilcoxon rank-sum tests were used to compare TCR breadth between groups. Drawn from immuneACCESS, this table holds only the in-frame rearrangements with V and J called that TCRdb kept. Clones are partly lost; checked studies trace under half to an unresolved V gene and leave the rest unexplained. D and trimming were read from the DNA, whereas the V and J calls and clone size are those reported in that table. The sample data list around 300,000 clones, and 90% of these were observed just once. Approximately 5% of the sample is in the top ten clones.

There are a few counts of this clone. Its target antigen remains unknown. No per-base quality is available; no much larger clone lies one base away. Based on the germline V gene (reference sequence), the CDR1 and CDR2 sequences are SEHNR and FQNEAQ. The CDR3 starts with the cysteine, ends with the phenylalanine, and has 14 residues. Only the CDR3 part of the read is kept: 42 bases, read in frame from the first base. Trimming removed 6 bases from V and 6 bases from J; the gene matches leave 9 bases unexplained. What this sample's treatment or condition label stands for: 19 received Ad26.COV2.S at low or high dose, single or two shots; roughly five received placebo; per-sample allocation not given. For vaccine and placebo recipients, the sequenced repertoires came from samples collected on day 63 after the first injection. In Cohort 1b, some 25 adults aged 18-55 years were enrolled at a single site in Boston, USA, between 29 July and 7 August 2020. Ad26.COV2.S was a replication-incompetent adenovirus type 26 vector expressing a prefusion-stabilized SARS-CoV-2 spike protein from the original Wuhan strain.

The rearranged chain carries TRBV7-9 and TRBJ1-1, with 8 central nucleotides matching TRBD1. The material was peripheral blood, obtained in a trial of Ad26.COV2.S vaccine versus placebo. The sequence was obtained from a person between 18 and 65 years old who received the Ad26.COV2.S COVID-19 vaccine or a placebo. In nucleotide form, the sequence is TGTGCCAGCAGACCGAGGACAGGGCCGGCTGAAGCTTTCTTT. It encodes CASRPRTGPAEAFF.